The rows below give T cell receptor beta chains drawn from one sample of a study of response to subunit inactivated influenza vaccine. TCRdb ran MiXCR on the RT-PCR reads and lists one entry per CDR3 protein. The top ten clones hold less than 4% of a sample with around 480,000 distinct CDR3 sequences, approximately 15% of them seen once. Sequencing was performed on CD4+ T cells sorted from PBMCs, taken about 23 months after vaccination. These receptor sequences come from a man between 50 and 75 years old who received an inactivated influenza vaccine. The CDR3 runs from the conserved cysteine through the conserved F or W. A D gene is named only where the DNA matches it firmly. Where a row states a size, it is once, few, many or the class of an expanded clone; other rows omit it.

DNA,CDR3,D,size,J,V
TGCGCCAGCAGCAAGGGACAGAGCACAGATACGCAGTATTTT,CASSKGQSTDTQYF,TRBD1,few,TRBJ2-3,TRBV5-1
TGTGCCAGCAGTTTAGAATCCTGGACAGGGAACATGAACACTGAAGCTTTCTTT,CASSLESWTGNMNTEAFF,TRBD1,few,TRBJ1-1,TRBV12-3/TRBV12-4
TGCGCCAGCAGCCAAGTAGGCTTAACTTCCTACAATGAGCAGTTCTTC,CASSQVGLTSYNEQFF,-,many,TRBJ2-1,TRBV4-3
TGCGCCAGCAGGGATGTCGCTAACTCCTACGAGCAGTACTTC,CASRDVANSYEQYF,-,-,TRBJ2-7,TRBV5-1
TGCGCCAGCAGCGCGGGAGAAACAACAGATACGCAGTATTTT,CASSAGETTDTQYF,TRBD2,-,TRBJ2-3,TRBV5-1
TGTGCCATCAGTGGGGGGACGGGACGCGACGAGCAGTACTTC,CAISGGTGRDEQYF,-,-,TRBJ2-7,TRBV10-3
TGCGCCAGCAGCAAGGGACTTGTGGAGACCCAGTACTTC,CASSKGLVETQYF,-,few,TRBJ2-5,TRBV5-1
TGTGCCAGCAGCCCATGGGACAGATACACCGGGGAGCTGTTTTTT,CASSPWDRYTGELFF,TRBD1,-,TRBJ2-2,TRBV3-1
TGTGCCAGCAGCTTGGAATTCAATGAGCAGTTCTTC,CASSLEFNEQFF,-,-,TRBJ2-1,TRBV5-6
TGTGCCAGCAGCTTGGCGACTAGCGGGAGGGTCACAGATACGCAGTATTTT,CASSLATSGRVTDTQYF,TRBD2,-,TRBJ2-3,TRBV5-5
TGTGCCAGCAGATTTTCGGATACGCAGTATTTT,CASRFSDTQYF,-,many,TRBJ2-3,TRBV11-2
TGCAGTGCTTCATCGGGGACGGTTGCCTACGAGCAGTACTTC,CSASSGTVAYEQYF,-,-,TRBJ2-7,TRBV20-1
TGCGCCAGCAGCCCCAACGGACAGGAGACCACCGGGGAGCTGTTTTTT,CASSPNGQETTGELFF,TRBD1,few,TRBJ2-2,TRBV5-1
TGCGCCAGCAGAGGTAGCGGGGGGGCTGCAGATACGCAGTATTTT,CASRGSGGAADTQYF,TRBD2,-,TRBJ2-3,TRBV10-2
TGTGCCATCGGCAGGAGCAACACTGAAGCTTTCTTT,CAIGRSNTEAFF,-,-,TRBJ1-1,TRBV10-3
TGTGCCAGCAGCGATGGACTAGCGGGGAGATCGATCCACGAGCAGTACTTC,CASSDGLAGRSIHEQYF,TRBD2,few,TRBJ2-7,TRBV3-1
TGTGCCAGCAGCTTAGTTGAACTATCAAGGGGTGGCGAGCAGTACTTC,CASSLVELSRGGEQYF,-,-,TRBJ2-7,TRBV7-6
TGTGCCAGCTCACCAGGGCGGGTCGATAATTCACCCCTCCACTTT,CASSPGRVDNSPLHF,-,-,TRBJ1-6,TRBV18
TGTGCCAGCCAGGTGGTGGGATACCAAGAGACCCAGTACTTC,CASQVVGYQETQYF,-,-,TRBJ2-5,TRBV5-5